A selection of T cell receptor beta chains follows, all from one sample in a study of tumor-infiltrating lymphocytes in primary liver carcinoma. From the multiplex PCR reads, TCRdb called clonotypes with MiXCR, one entry per CDR3 protein. The data contain 100,000 or so distinct CDR3 sequences, about four fifths of them singletons. The sample was liver tumor tissue from sampling region 3. These receptors all stem from a man aged 35 to 55 with primary liver carcinoma and hepatitis B virus infection. Each CDR3 is given with its conserved first and last residue. D genes are given only for firm matches. A row's size may be missing; if present it is once, few, many or a size class.

- TRBD1 TRBJ1-5 TRBV4-2 TGTGCCAGCAGCCAAGACTCGACCGGGACAGGGAAACAGCCCCAGCATTTT CASSQDSTGTGKQPQHF
once TRBD1 TRBJ1-1 TRBV6-2/TRBV6-3 TGTACCAGCAGACTCATACAGGGGAGGGGGGTTGAAGCTTTCTTT CTSRLIQGRGVEAFF
once - TRBJ2-1 TRBV12-5 TGTGCTAGTGGCACAGGGTTGTCCTACGATGAGCAGTTCTTC CASGTGLSYDEQFF
- TRBD1 TRBJ2-7 TRBV4-2 TGTGCTAACAGCCAACGGACAGGTAACTCCTACGAGCAGTACTTC CANSQRTGNSYEQYF
- - TRBJ2-5 TRBV6-5 TGTGCCAGCAGTTCCCCTAGGGAGATCCAGTACTTC CASSSPREIQYF
- - TRBJ2-6 TRBV24-1 TGTGCCACCAGTTACCCATGGGGCCCTGGGGCCAACGTCCTGACTTTC CATSYPWGPGANVLTF
once - TRBJ1-6 TRBV4-2 TGTGCCGGCAGCCAAGACGGGTCAGGAGGAGAATCACCCCTCCACTTT CAGSQDGSGGESPLHF
- TRBD2 TRBJ2-1 TRBV5-8 TGTGCCAGCAGCTTGCAGGGACTATCGGGAGGGCCATACAATGAGCAGTTCTTC CASSLQGLSGGPYNEQFF
- - TRBJ2-1 TRBV6-1 TGTGCTAGCAGCCCTAGCAGGAGTGGTAATGAGCAGTTCTTC CASSPSRSGNEQFF
many - TRBJ1-4 TRBV30 TGTGCCTGGAGTGGTTCGAACGGTGAAAAACTGTTTTTT CAWSGSNGEKLFF
once - TRBJ2-7 TRBV11-2 TGTGCCAGAAGTCCCGGGGGCCATGAGCAGTACTTC CARSPGGHEQYF
- - TRBJ1-2 TRBV10-3 TGTGGCATCAGTGAGTCAACAGGGCTCTTAGCCTATGGCTACACCTTC CGISESTGLLAYGYTF
- - TRBJ2-7 TRBV11-2 TGTGCCAGTACCCGTGGGAGATCCACCTACGAGGAGTACTTC CASTRGRSTYEEYF
- TRBD1 TRBJ2-3 TRBV11-2 TGTGCCAGCAGCCCGTGGGCAGGGGGAGACACCGATACACAGTATTTT CASSPWAGGDTDTQYF
- TRBD2 TRBJ2-1 TRBV7-9 TGTGCCAGCAGTTTAGTGACGGGAGGGAGGAATGAGCAGTTCTTC CASSLVTGGRNEQFF
- - TRBJ1-5 TRBV6-2/TRBV6-3 TGCGCCAGCAGTTACGGAGCAGGGTGTCAGCCCCAGCATTTT CASSYGAGCQPQHF
- - TRBJ1-2 TRBV4-3 TGCGCTAACAGCCAAGATTCAGGCTTGGTGGGCTACACCTTC CANSQDSGLVGYTF
once TRBD2 TRBJ2-2 TRBV4-1 TGCGCCAGTAGCCAAGATAGAGCGGGATCGAACACCGGGGAGCTGTTTTTT CASSQDRAGSNTGELFF
many TRBD1 TRBJ2-7 TRBV4-2 TGTGCCAGCAGCCAACGGACAGGTAACTCCTACGAGCAGTACTTC CASSQRTGNSYEQYF
many - TRBJ1-1 TRBV12-3/TRBV12-4 TGTGCCAGCACCCCGGGTCTAACTGTCGCTGAAGCTTTCTTT CASTPGLTVAEAFF
many TRBD2 TRBJ2-1 TRBV7-9 TGTGCCAGCAGCTTGAAAAAGGGACCAAGCGGGGGGTACAATGAGCAGTTCTTC CASSLKKGPSGGYNEQFF
- - TRBJ2-1 TRBV11-3 TGTGCCAGCAGCTTTGGGGTCAGCGACAATGAGCAGTCCTTC CASSFGVSDNEQSF
- - TRBJ2-1 TRBV6-1 TGTGCCAGCAGTGAAGAGAGGGCCATTGAGCTGTTCTTC CASSEERAIELFF
- TRBD1 TRBJ2-7 TRBV24-1 TGTGTCACCAGGTGGCCGGGACAGGGGTCCTATGAGCAGTACTTC CVTRWPGQGSYEQYF
- TRBD1 TRBJ2-7 TRBV7-8 TGTGCCAGCATCTTAGGGGCCGTGACAGGGGGCTACGAGCAGTATTTC CASILGAVTGGYEQYF
- - TRBJ2-6 TRBV6-1 TGCGCCAGCAGTGAACAGGTATTAGCTGGGGCCAACGTCCTGACTTTC CASSEQVLAGANVLTF
- - TRBJ2-7 TRBV10-3 TGTACCATCAATGGGCTGGGGAAGCACGAGCAGTACTTC CTINGLGKHEQYF
- - TRBJ2-3 TRBV20-1 TGTAGTGCGGCCAGTCGGACCGGGCTTTTCGATACGAAGTATTTT CSAASRTGLFDTKYF
- - TRBJ1-1 TRBV29-1 - CSVAPGSGMNTEVFF
few - TRBJ1-1 TRBV6-5 TGTGCCAGCACAGGTGAGGGCACGAACACTGAAGCTTTCTTT CASTGEGTNTEAFF
- TRBD1 TRBJ1-6 TRBV28 TGTGGCAGCAGTTTGGACAGGATATTGTCCTATAATTCACCGCTCCACTTT CGSSLDRILSYNSPLHF
- - TRBJ2-2 TRBV29-1 TGCAGCATCTATGGCACAGTGAGTCGCGGGGAGCTGTTTTTT CSIYGTVSRGELFF
- - TRBJ1-2 TRBV11-1 TGTGCCAGCAGCCCCGGACTGGGTCAGAGCTATGGCAACACCTTC CASSPGLGQSYGNTF
- - TRBJ2-7 TRBV29-1 TGCAGCGTCGCACGCGGACGGAGGGGCAGCTACGAGCAGTGCTTC CSVARGRRGSYEQCF
- - TRBJ1-1 TRBV6-6 TGTGACAGCAGCACATGGGAGACTACTGAAGCTTTCTTT CDSSTWETTEAFF
- - TRBJ1-6 TRBV11-1 TGTGCCAGCAGCTGGACGCTGGTTTCACACCTCCACTTT CASSWTLVSHLHF
- TRBD2 TRBJ2-1 TRBV29-1 TGCAGCGTTGAAGATTGTACTAGCGGGAAATCGTGGGAGAAGTTCTTC CSVEDCTSGKSWEKFF
- - TRBJ2-5 TRBV4-2 TGTGCCAGCAGCCAAGACCTGGGATCGGCGGAGACTCAGTACTTC CASSQDLGSAETQYF
- - TRBJ2-7 TRBV6-6 TGTCCCAGCAGTTGGACTATCTCCTTCGAGCAGTACTTC CPSSWTISFEQYF
- - TRBJ2-1 TRBV12-3/TRBV12-4 TGTGCGAGCAGCCCGGGTACGGGAGCAGGGGGGTACAATGAGCAGTTCTTC CASSPGTGAGGYNEQFF
- TRBD1 TRBJ2-7 TRBV29-1 TGCAGCGCCAGCCCAGAGGGACAGGGAGACGGGCAGTACTTC CSASPEGQGDGQYF
- - TRBJ2-1 TRBV29-1 TGCGGCGGCGCTGGTCTGAGGGACAATGAGCAGTTATTC CGGAGLRDNEQLF
- TRBD2 TRBJ2-2 TRBV6-5 TGTGCCAGTACGTTAGCGGGTTCTACCGGGATGCTGTTTTTT CASTLAGSTGMLFF
medium-sized - TRBJ2-1 TRBV6-1 TGTGCCAGCACCCTGGAGCGGCACACCTACAATGAGCAGTTCTTC CASTLERHTYNEQFF
once TRBD2 TRBJ2-5 TRBV5-6 TGTGCCAGCGGCTCCAACTGGGCGGGAGTTGAGACCCAGTACTTC CASGSNWAGVETQYF